This T cell receptor beta chain was identified during a study of CXCR3-negative and CXCR3-positive naive CD8 T cells. Whole-study findings and limits: More hydrophobic TRB CDR3s occurred in CXCR3-positive than in CXCR3-negative naive cells. Similarly elevated diversity marked both naive subsets, with memory CD8+ cells showing far lower diversity.

CD45RO-CCR7+CD27+CD95- marked naive CD8+ T cells. Concerning this clonotype itself: Its cognate antigen is unknown.

In preparing the TRB cDNA libraries, 5' RACE with UMI labels was used. Following a re-call of the 5' RACE reads, TCRdb has one entry per CDR3 protein and lacks DNA. With approximately 130,000 distinct CDR3 sequences in the sample, the ten largest clones hold 0.4% to 0.5%. CDR1 is DFQATT, CDR2 SNEGSKA, per germline (reference sequence). CDR3 size: 17 residues. The TCR comes from a human donor in good health. Some clones in this sample may be carry-over from other donors' samples. The sequenced material came from naive CXCR3+ CD8+ T cells from blood. Specified subset: CD45RO-CCR7+CD27+CD95- naive CD8+ T cells expressing CXCR3 (TNR3+). The chain carries TRBV20-1 and TRBJ2-7; no DNA is available, so the TRBD2 call from TCRdb remains unchecked. The chain's CDR3 is CSASNPWTSGGLSEQYF.